These T cell receptor beta chains were read from a single sample in a study of T cell responses to AZD1222 COVID-19 vaccine. Assay used: immunoSEQ multiplex PCR; TCRdb lists only in-frame clones, some missing. Of over 100,000 clones listed, 88% are singletons. The specimen comprised peripheral blood, sampled on day 0 of AZD1222 vaccination. The receptor set was obtained from an adult in good health. Both conserved end residues are part of each CDR3. D genes are given only for firm matches. Rows may omit the clone size; those that give it use once, few, many or a size class.

j_call clone_size v_call d_call cdr3_nt cdr3_aa
TRBJ2-7 - TRBV14 - TGTGCCAGCAGCCAATTTCGGACAGGGAGGGCGGGCGAGCAGTACTTC CASSQFRTGRAGEQYF
TRBJ1-2 - TRBV11-2 - TGTGCCAGCAGAGGGGAGCCGGGCGGCTACACCTTC CASRGEPGGYTF
TRBJ1-1 - TRBV9 - TGTGCCAGCAGCCCAGGATATGGGGCTTTCTTT CASSPGYGAFF
TRBJ1-1 - TRBV18 - TGTGCCAGCTCCCCCATGGGAGGAATGGGCGCTTTCTTT CASSPMGGMGAFF
TRBJ1-6 - TRBV6-5 TRBD1 TGTGCCAGCAGTTATGGGGGACAGAACAATTCACCCCTCCACTTT CASSYGGQNNSPLHF
TRBJ1-2 - TRBV9 - - CASSVVTVAAPNYGYTF
TRBJ2-3 - TRBV7-2 - TGTGCCAGCAGCAAGAGGGGTGGGGGCACAGATACGCAGTATTTT CASSKRGGGTDTQYF
TRBJ1-5 once TRBV20-1 - TGCAGTGCTAGTCGAGGTAATAGCAATCAGCCCCAGCATTTT CSASRGNSNQPQHF
TRBJ1-5 - TRBV2 - TGTGCCAGCAGTGAAGAGAGCACAGGAAATCAGCCCCAGCATTTT CASSEESTGNQPQHF
TRBJ1-2 - TRBV9 - TGTGCCAGCAGCGTAGGAACAGGGACCTATGGCTACACCTTC CASSVGTGTYGYTF